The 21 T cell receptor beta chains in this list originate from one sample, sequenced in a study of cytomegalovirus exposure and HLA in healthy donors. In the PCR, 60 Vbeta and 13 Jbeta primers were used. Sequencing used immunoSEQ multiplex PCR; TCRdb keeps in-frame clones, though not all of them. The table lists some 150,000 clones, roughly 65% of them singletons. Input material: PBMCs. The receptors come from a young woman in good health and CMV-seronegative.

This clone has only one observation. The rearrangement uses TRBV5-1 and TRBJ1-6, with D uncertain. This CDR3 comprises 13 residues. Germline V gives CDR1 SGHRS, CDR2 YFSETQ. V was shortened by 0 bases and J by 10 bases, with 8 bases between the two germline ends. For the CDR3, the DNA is TGCGCCAGCAGCTTGGGGGCGTACTCACCCCTCCACTTT. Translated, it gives CASSLGAYSPLHF.

The CDR3 region is CASSPGGAAYEQYF. Written as DNA, the CDR3 is TGTGCCAGCTCACCTGGGGGGGCGGCCTACGAGCAGTACTTC. V usage is TRBV18 and J usage is TRBJ2-7; D may be TRBD2 (7 bases). V lost 3 bases and J 2 bases, leaving 11 bases between the germline ends. This CDR3 comprises 14 residues. CDR1 is KGHSH and CDR2 is LQKENI in the germline V gene.

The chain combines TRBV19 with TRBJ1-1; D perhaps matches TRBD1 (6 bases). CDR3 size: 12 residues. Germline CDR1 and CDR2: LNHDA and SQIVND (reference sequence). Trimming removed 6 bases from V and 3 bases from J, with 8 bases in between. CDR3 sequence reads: CASRYRDTEAFF. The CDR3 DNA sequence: TGTGCCAGTAGGTACAGGGACACTGAAGCTTTCTTT.

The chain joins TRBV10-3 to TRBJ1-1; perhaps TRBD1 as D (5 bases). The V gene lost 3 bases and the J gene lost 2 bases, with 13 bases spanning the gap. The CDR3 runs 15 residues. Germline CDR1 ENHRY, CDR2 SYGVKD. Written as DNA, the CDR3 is TGTGCCATCAGTGATCCCGACAGATCCAACACTGAAGCTTTCTTT. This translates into CAISDPDRSNTEAFF.

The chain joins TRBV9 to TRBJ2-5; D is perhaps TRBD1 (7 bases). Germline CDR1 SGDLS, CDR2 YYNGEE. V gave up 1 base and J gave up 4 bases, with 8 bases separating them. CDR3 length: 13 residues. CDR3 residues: CASSVQGGETQYF. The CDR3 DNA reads TGTGCCAGCAGCGTACAGGGGGGAGAGACCCAGTACTTC.

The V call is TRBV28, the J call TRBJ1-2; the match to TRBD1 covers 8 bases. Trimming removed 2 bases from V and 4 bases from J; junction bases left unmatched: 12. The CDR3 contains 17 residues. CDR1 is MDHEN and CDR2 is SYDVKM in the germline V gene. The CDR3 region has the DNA TGTGCCAGCAGTTTAAGGGCAGGGGGCTTGAGGAGCTATGGCTACACCTTC. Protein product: CASSLRAGGLRSYGYTF.

CDR3 coding DNA: TGTGCCAGCAGCGTAGCTACCAGCGGGGGGAGGGAGACCCAGTACTTC. It specifies CASSVATSGGRETQYF. V usage is TRBV9 and J usage is TRBJ2-5; TRBD2 matches 9 bases. V shed 0 bases and J 5 bases; nucleotides not matched to a gene: 8. Germline CDR1 is SGDLS and CDR2 is YYNGEE. The CDR3 contains 16 residues.

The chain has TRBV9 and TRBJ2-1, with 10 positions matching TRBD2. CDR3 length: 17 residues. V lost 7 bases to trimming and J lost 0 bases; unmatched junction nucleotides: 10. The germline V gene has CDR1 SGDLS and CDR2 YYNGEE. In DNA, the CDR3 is TGTGCCAGCTCCCAAGGCCTAGCGGGAGCCTCCTACAATGAGCAGTTCTTC. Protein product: CASSQGLAGASYNEQFF.

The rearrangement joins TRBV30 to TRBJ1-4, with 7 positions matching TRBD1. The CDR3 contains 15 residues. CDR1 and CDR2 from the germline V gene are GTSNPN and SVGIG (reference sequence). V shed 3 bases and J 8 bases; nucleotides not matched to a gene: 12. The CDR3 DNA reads TGTGCCTGGAGGGGGCATGGGACAGACCGAGAAAAACTGTTTTTT. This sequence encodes CAWRGHGTDREKLFF.

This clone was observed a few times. The CDR3 nucleotides are TGTGCCAGCAGCCTTCGACAGGGAGATAATTCACCCCTCCACTTT. Residues: CASSLRQGDNSPLHF. The chain couples TRBV7-6 to TRBJ1-6; TRBD1 agrees at 7 bases. V lost 5 bases, J lost 5 bases, and 6 bases stayed unmatched. The CDR3 spans 15 residues. In germline, CDR1 is SGHVS, CDR2 FNYEAQ.

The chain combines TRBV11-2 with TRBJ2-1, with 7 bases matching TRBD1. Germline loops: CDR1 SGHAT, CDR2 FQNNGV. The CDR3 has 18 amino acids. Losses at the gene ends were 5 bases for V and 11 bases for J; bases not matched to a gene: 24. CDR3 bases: TGTGCCAGCAGCCAAGAGGACAGGCTTGTTACGTGGGAGTATAAGCAGTTCTTC. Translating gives CASSQEDRLVTWEYKQFF.

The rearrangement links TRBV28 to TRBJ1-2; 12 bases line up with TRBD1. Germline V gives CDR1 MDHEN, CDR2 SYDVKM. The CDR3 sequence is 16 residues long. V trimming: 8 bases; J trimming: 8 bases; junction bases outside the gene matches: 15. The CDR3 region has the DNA TGTGCCAGCGAGTCTTCCGGGACAGGGGGCGCGGGGGGCTACACCTTC. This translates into CASESSGTGGAGGYTF.

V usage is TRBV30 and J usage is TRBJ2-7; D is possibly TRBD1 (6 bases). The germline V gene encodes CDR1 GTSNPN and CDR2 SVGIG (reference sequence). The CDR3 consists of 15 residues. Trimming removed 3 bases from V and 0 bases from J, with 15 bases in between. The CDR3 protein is CAWRTETGSSYEQYF. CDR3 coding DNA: TGTGCCTGGAGGACTGAGACAGGCTCCTCCTACGAGCAGTACTTC.

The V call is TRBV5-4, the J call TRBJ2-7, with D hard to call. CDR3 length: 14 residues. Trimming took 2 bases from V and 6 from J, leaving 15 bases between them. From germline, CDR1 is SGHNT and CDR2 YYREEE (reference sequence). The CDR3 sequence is CASSFLPTSGEQYF. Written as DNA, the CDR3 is TGTGCCAGCAGCTTCCTCCCCACCTCCGGCGAGCAGTACTTC.

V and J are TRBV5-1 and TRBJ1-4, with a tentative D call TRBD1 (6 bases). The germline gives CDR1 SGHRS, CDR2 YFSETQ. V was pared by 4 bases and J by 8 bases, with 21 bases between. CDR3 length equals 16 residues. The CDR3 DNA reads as TGCGCCAGCAGCCCCCGTCAACAGGGATTGGGGGAAAAACTGTTTTTT. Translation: CASSPRQQGLGEKLFF.

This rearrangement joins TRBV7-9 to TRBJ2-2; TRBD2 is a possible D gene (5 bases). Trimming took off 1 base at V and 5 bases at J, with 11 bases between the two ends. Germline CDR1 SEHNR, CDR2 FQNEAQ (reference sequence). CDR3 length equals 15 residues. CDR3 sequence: CASSLVEAGTGELFF. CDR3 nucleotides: TGTGCCAGCAGCTTAGTGGAGGCTGGGACCGGGGAGCTGTTTTTT.

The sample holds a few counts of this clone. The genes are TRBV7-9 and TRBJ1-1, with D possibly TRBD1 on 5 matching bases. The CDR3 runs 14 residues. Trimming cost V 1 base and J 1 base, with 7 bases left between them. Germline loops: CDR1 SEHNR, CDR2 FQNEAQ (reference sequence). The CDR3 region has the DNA TGTGCCAGCAGCTTAGGACAGCCGAACACTGAAGCTTTCTTT. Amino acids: CASSLGQPNTEAFF.

CDR3 region: CASSIPASGSGYEQFF. Here the CDR3 DNA reads TGTGCCAGTAGTATCCCAGCTAGCGGGAGCGGATATGAGCAGTTCTTC. The chain combines TRBV19 with TRBJ2-1, with TRBD2 identical over 10 bases. Trimming removed 3 bases from V and 8 bases from J; junction bases left unmatched: 10. CDR1 and CDR2 from the germline V gene are LNHDA and SQIVND (reference sequence). The CDR3 length is 16 residues.

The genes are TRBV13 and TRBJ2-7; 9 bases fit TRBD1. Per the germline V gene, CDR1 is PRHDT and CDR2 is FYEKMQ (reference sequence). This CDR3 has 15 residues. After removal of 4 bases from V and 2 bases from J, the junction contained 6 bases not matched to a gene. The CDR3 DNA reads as TGTGCCAGCAGCTCAGGGGACAGGGAACCCTACGAGCAGTACTTC. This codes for CASSSGDREPYEQYF.

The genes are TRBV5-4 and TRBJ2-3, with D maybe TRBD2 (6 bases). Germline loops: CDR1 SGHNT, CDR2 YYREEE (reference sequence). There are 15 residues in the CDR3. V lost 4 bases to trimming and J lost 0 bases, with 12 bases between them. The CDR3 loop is CASSRASESTDTQYF. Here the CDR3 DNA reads TGTGCCAGCAGCAGGGCTAGCGAGAGCACAGATACGCAGTATTTT. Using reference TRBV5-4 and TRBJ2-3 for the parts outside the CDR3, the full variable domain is ETGVTQSPTHLIKTRGQQVTLRCSSQSGHNTVSWYQQALGQGPQFIFQYYREEENGRGNFPPRFSGLQFPNYSSELNVNALELDDSALYLCASSRASESTDTQYFGPGTRLTVL.

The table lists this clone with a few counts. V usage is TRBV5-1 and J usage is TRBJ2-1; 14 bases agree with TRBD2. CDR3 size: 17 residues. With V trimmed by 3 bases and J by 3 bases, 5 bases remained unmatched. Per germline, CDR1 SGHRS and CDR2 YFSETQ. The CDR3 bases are TGCGCCAGCAGCTCCGGGACTAGCGGGAGTTACTACAATGAGCAGTTCTTC. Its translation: CASSSGTSGSYYNEQFF.